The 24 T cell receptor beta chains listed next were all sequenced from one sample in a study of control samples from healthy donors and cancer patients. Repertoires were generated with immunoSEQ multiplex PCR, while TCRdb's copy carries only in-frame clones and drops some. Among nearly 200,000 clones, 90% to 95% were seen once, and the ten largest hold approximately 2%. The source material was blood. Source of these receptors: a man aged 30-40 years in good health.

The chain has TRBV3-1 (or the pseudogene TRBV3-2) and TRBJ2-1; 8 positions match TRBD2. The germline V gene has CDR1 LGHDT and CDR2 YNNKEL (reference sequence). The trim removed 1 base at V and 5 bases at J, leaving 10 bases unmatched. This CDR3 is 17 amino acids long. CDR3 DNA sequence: TGTGCCAGCAGCCAAGGCAGGGTCGGGGGGGCCGACAATGAGCAGTTCTTC. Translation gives CASSQGRVGGADNEQFF.

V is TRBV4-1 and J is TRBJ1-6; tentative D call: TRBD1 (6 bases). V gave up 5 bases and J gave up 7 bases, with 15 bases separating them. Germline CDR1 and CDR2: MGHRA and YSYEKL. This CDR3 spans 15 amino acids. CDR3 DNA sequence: TGCGCCAGCAGCGGTACAGGGACCAAGAATTCACCCCTCCACTTT. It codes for CASSGTGTKNSPLHF.

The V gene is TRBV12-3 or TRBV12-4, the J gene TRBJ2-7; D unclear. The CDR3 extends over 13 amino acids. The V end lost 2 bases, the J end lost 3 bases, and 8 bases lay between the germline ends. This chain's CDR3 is CASSLTRYYEQYF. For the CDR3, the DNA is TGTGCCAGCAGTTTAACACGCTACTACGAGCAGTACTTC.

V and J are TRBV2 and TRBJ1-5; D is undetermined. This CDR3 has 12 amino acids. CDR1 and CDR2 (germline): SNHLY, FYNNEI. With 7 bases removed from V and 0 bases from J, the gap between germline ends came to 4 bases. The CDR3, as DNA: TGTGCCAGCACTGGTAGCAATCAGCCCCAGCATTTT. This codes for CASTGSNQPQHF.

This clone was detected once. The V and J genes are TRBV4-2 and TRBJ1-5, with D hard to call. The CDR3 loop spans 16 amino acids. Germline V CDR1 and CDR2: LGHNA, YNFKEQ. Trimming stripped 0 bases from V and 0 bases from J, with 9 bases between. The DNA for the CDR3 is TGTGCCAGCAGCCAAGAGGGCAGCTATAGCAATCAGCCCCAGCATTTT. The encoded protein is CASSQEGSYSNQPQHF.

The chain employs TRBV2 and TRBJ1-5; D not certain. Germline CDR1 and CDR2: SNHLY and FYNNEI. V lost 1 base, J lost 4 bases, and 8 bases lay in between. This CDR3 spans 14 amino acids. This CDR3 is CASSEGQSNQPQHF. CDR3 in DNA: TGTGCCAGCAGTGAAGGGCAGTCGAATCAGCCCCAGCATTTT.

The CDR3 bases are TGTGCCAGCAGCGTAGAGGCCGGACCCCCCTACAATGAGCAGTTCTTC. As protein: CASSVEAGPPYNEQFF. The genes are TRBV9 and TRBJ2-1; D is ambiguous. Germline CDR1 SGDLS, CDR2 YYNGEE. V lost 0 bases and J lost 2, with 12 bases in between. The CDR3 extends over 16 amino acids.

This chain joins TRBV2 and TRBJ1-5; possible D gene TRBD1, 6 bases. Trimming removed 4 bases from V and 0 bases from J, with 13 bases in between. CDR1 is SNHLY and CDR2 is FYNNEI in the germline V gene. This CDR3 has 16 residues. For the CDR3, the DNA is TGTGCCAGCAGTGTGGACAGTACTTATAGCAATCAGCCCCAGCATTTT. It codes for CASSVDSTYSNQPQHF.

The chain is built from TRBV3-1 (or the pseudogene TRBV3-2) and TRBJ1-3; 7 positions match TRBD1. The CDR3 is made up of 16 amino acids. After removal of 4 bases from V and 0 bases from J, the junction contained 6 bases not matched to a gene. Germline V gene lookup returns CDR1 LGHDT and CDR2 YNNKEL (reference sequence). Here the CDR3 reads CASSRGTARSGNTIYF. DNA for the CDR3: TGTGCCAGCAGCCGAGGGACAGCCCGCTCTGGAAACACCATATATTTT.

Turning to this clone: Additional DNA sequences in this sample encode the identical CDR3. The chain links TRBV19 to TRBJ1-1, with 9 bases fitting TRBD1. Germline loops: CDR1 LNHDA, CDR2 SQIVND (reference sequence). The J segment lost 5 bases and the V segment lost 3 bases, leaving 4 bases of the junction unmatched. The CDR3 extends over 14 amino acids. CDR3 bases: TGTGCCAGTAGTATCGGACAGGGGAGGACTGAAGCTTTCTTT. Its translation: CASSIGQGRTEAFF.

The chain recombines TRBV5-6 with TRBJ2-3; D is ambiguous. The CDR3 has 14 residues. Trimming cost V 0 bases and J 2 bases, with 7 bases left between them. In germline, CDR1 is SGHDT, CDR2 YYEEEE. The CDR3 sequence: CASSLGGYTDTQYF. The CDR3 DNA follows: TGTGCCAGCAGCTTGGGCGGATACACAGATACGCAGTATTTT.

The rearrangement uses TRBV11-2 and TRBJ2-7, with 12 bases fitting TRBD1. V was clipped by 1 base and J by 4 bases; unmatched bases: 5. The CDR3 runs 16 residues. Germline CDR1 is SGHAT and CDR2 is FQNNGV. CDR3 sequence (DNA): TGTGCCAGCAGCTTAGGAGCGGGACAGGGGGCATACGAGCAGTACTTC. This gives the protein CASSLGAGQGAYEQYF.

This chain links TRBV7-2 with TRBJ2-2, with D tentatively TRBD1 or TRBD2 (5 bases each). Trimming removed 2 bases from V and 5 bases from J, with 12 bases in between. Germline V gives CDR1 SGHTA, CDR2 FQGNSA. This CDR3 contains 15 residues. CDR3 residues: CASSLRDPRTGELFF. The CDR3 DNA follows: TGTGCCAGCAGCTTACGGGACCCCAGGACCGGGGAGCTGTTTTTT.

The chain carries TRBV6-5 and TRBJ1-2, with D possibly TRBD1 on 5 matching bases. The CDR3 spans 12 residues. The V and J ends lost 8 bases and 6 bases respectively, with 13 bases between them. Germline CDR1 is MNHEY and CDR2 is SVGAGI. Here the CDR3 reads CASGGYGNGYTF. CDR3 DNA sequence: TGTGCCAGCGGGGGATACGGTAATGGCTACACCTTC.

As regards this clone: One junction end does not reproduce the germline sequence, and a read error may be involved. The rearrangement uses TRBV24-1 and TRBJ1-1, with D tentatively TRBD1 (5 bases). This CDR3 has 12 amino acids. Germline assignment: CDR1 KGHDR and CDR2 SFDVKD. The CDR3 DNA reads TGTGCCACCAGTGATGCCGGGGCAGGATTTTCTTTC. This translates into CATSDAGAGFSF.

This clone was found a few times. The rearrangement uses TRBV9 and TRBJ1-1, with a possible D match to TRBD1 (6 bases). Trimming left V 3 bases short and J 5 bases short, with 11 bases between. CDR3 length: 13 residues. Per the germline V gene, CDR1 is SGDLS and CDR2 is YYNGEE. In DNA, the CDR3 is TGTGCCAGCAGCGCGCAGGGGTTGACTGAAGCTTTCTTT. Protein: CASSAQGLTEAFF.

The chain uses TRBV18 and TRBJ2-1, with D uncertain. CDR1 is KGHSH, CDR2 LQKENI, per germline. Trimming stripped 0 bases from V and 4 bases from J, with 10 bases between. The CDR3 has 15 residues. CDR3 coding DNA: TGTGCCAGCTCACCACCAGACCTAAATTACAATGAGCAGTTCTTC. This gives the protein CASSPPDLNYNEQFF.

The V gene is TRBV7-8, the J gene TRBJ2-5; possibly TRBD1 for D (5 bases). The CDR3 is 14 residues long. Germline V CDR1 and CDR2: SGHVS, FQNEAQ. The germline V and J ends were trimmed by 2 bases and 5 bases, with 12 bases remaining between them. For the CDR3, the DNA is TGTGCCAGCAGCTTATTTGCCAGGGCGGAGACCCAGTACTTC. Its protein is CASSLFARAETQYF.

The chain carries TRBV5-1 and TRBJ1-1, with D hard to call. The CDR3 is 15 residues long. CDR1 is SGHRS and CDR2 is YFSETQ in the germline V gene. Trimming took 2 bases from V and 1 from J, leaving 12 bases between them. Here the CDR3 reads CASSFGVGGNTEAFF. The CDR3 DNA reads TGCGCCAGCAGCTTTGGGGTTGGTGGGAACACTGAAGCTTTCTTT.

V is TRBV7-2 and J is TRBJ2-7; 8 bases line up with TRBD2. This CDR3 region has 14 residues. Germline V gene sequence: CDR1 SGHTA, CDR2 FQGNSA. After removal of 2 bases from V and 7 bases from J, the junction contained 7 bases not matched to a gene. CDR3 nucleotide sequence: TGTGCCAGCAGCTTAAGCCGGGGGGGCGGGGAGCAGTACTTC. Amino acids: CASSLSRGGGEQYF.

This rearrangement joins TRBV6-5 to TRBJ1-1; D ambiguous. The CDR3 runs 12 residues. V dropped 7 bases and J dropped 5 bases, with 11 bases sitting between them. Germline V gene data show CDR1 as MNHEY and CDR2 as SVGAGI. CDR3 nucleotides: TGTGCCAGCACTGGGAGGGTGACTGAAGCTTTCTTT. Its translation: CASTGRVTEAFF.

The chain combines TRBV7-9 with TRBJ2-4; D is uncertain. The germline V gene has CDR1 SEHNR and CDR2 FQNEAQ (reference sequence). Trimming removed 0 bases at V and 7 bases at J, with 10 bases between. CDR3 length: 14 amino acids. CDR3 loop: CASSLAALENIQYF. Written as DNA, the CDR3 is TGTGCCAGCAGCTTAGCAGCCCTCGAGAACATTCAGTACTTC.

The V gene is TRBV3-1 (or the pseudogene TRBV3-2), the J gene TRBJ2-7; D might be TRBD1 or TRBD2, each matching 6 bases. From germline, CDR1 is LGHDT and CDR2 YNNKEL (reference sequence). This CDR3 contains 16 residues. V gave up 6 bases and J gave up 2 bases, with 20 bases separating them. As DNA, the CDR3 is TGTGCCAGCAGTGTGGGCCCCGGGGGCCAAACCTACGAGCAGTACTTC. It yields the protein CASSVGPGGQTYEQYF.

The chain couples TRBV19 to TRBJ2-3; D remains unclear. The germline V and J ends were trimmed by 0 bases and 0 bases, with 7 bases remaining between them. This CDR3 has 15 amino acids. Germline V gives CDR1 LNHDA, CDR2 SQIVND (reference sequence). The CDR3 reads CASSIDRRSTDTQYF. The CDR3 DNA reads TGTGCCAGTAGTATAGATCGGCGAAGCACAGATACGCAGTATTTT.